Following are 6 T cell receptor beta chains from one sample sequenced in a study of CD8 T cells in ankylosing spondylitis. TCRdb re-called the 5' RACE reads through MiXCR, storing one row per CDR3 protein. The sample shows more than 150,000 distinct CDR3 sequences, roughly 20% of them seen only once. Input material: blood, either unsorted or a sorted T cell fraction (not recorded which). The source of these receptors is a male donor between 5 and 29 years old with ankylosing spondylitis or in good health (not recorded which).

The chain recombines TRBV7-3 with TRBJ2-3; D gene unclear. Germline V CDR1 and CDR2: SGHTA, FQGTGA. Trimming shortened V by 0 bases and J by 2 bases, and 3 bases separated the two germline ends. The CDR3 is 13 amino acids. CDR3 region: CASSLTHTDTQYF. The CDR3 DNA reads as TGTGCCAGCAGCTTAACTCACACAGATACGCAGTATTTT.

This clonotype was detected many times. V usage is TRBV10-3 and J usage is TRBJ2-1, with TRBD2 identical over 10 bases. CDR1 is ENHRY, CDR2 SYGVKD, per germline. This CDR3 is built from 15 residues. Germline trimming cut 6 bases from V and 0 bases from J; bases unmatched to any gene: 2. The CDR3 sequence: CAIREREGSYNEQFF. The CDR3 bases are TGTGCCATCAGAGAGCGGGAGGGCTCCTACAATGAGCAGTTCTTC.

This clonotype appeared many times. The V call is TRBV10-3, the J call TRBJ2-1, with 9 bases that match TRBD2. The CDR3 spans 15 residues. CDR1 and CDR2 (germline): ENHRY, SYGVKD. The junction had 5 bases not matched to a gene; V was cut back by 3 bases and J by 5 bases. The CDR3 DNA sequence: TGTGCCATCAGTGATAGCGGGAGTGGCAACAATGAGCAGTTCTTC. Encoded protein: CAISDSGSGNNEQFF.

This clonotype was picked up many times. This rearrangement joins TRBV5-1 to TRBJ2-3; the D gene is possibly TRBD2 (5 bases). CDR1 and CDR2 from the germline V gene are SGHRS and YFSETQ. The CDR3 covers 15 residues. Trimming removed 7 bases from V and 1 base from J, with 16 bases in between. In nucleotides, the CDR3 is TGCGCCAGCGTGGACTCGGTACCGGGCACAGATACGCAGTATTTT. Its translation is CASVDSVPGTDTQYF.

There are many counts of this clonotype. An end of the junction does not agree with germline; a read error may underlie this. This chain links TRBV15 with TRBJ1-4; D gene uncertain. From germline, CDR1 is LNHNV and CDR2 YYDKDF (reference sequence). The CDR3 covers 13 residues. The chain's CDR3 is CATSRDLQYASSF. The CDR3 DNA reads TGTGCCACCAGCAGAGACTTACAGTACGCCAGCAGTTTT.

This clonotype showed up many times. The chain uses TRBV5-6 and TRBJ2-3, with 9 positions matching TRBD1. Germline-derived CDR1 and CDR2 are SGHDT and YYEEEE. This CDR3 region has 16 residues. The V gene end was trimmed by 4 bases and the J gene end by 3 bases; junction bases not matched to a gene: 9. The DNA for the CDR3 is TGTGCCAGCAGCCCTACTTACAGGGGGCGGACAGATACGCAGTATTTT. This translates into CASSPTYRGRTDTQYF.